This record concerns one T cell receptor beta chain sequence. This CDR3 is 14 amino acids long. V was clipped by 3 bases and J by 4 bases, with 12 bases between them. Germline CDR1 and CDR2: MNHEY and SMNVEV (reference sequence). These data come from a study of blood T cell repertoires in COVID-19. Study in general: Sources were T cells, B-cell-depleted T cells, or PBMCs; the material itself was cDNA or gDNA.

Here immunoSEQ multiplex PCR was the method, and the copy in TCRdb shows in-frame clones only, minus some. The table lists approximately 200,000 clones, roughly nine tenths of them singletons. The clonotype originates from a woman aged 45-60 years with acute or convalescent COVID-19. The sample was peripheral blood. This rearrangement joins TRBV27 to TRBJ1-1; TRBD1 is a possible D gene (6 bases). The CDR3, as DNA: TGTGCCAGCAGTTTGTACAGGGTGGCCACTGAAGCTTTCTTT. As protein: CASSLYRVATEAFF.